Presented here are 15 T cell receptor beta chains from one specimen sequenced in a study of blood T cell repertoires in COVID-19. The repertoire was sequenced with immunoSEQ multiplex PCR; TCRdb's copy has only in-frame clones and lacks some. The profile covers just over 60,000 clones, with over 60% appearing a single time and approximately 20% taken by the ten largest. Sequencing was performed on peripheral blood. Receptors originate from a man aged 25 to 40 with COVID-19, enrolled during active disease.

This chain links TRBV30 with TRBJ1-6, with TRBD1 as a possible D gene (6 bases). The germline V gene encodes CDR1 GTSNPN and CDR2 SVGIG (reference sequence). V gave up 3 bases and J gave up 4 bases, with 16 bases separating them. There are 16 residues in the CDR3. CDR3 loop: CAWRPGGTPYNSPLHF. In nucleotides, the CDR3 is TGTGCCTGGAGACCCGGGGGGACACCATATAATTCACCCCTCCACTTT.

This clone was seen a few times. The chain has TRBV29-1 and TRBJ2-3, with unresolved D. Germline CDR1 SQVTM, CDR2 ANQGSEA. CDR3 length: 11 residues. V was clipped by 4 bases and J by 2 bases, with 4 bases between them. The CDR3 DNA reads as TGCAGCGTTGTCCTCACAGATACGCAGTATTTT. This sequence encodes CSVVLTDTQYF.

This rearrangement joins TRBV4-1 to TRBJ2-6, with 8 nucleotides matching TRBD1. The germline V gene encodes CDR1 MGHRA and CDR2 YSYEKL. The CDR3 runs to 17 residues. The junction had 9 bases not matched to a gene; V was cut back by 4 bases and J by 4 bases. The CDR3 DNA reads as TGCGCCAGCAGCCCTTCTGGGACAGGTTCCGGGGCCAACGTCCTGACTTTC. Translating gives CASSPSGTGSGANVLTF.

This clone has a single count. The chain has TRBV28 and TRBJ1-1, with 8 bases that match TRBD1. V was pared by 7 bases and J by 1 base, with 2 bases of the junction left unmatched. CDR1 MDHEN and CDR2 SYDVKM come from the germline V gene. CDR3 length: 13 residues. In DNA, the CDR3 is TGTGCCAGCAATACAGGGGGGAACACTGAAGCTTTCTTT. It specifies CASNTGGNTEAFF.

In its sample, this clone was seen once. This chain uses TRBV28 with TRBJ1-6; D is possibly TRBD1 (5 bases). V was pared by 3 bases and J by 10 bases, with 16 bases between. The CDR3 has 15 residues. Germline V gene data show CDR1 as MDHEN and CDR2 as SYDVKM. The CDR3 coding sequence is TGTGCCAGCAGTTTGCCCCTCGGGGGGAAGTCACCCCTCCACTTT. Its protein product is CASSLPLGGKSPLHF.

The chain recombines TRBV4-1 with TRBJ2-2; TRBD2 agrees at 11 bases. Trimming at V came to 4 bases and at J to 3 bases, leaving 10 bases not matched to a gene. From germline, CDR1 is MGHRA and CDR2 YSYEKL. The CDR3 loop spans 18 amino acids. CDR3 loop: CASSLSGLAGGDTGELFF. The CDR3 DNA sequence: TGCGCCAGCAGCCTGTCTGGGCTAGCGGGGGGAGACACCGGGGAGCTGTTTTTT.

The V call is TRBV6-5, the J call TRBJ2-5, with 7 positions matching TRBD1. The V gene end was trimmed by 8 bases and the J gene end by 5 bases; junction bases not matched to a gene: 5. Germline CDR1 and CDR2: MNHEY and SVGAGI. CDR3 length equals 12 residues. CDR3 protein: CASGRQGETQYF. CDR3 nucleotide sequence: TGTGCCAGCGGACGACAGGGTGAGACCCAGTACTTC.

V gene TRBV12-3 or TRBV12-4 combines with J gene TRBJ1-1; D gene unclear. The CDR3 is 12 amino acids. The V gene lost 6 bases and the J gene lost 2 bases, with 7 bases spanning the gap. This CDR3 reads CASSPINTEAFF. As DNA, the CDR3 is TGTGCCAGCAGCCCTATAAACACTGAAGCTTTCTTT.

V usage is TRBV4-1 and J usage is TRBJ2-5, with 7 bases fitting TRBD1. Germline CDR1 reads MGHRA; CDR2 reads YSYEKL. The length of the CDR3 is 15 residues. The junction had 2 bases not matched to a gene; V was cut back by 0 bases and J by 1 base. CDR3: CASSQDGTAQETQYF. The CDR3 DNA reads TGCGCCAGCAGCCAAGATGGGACAGCCCAAGAGACCCAGTACTTC.

The chain joins TRBV18 to TRBJ1-5; no definite D call. The CDR3 sequence is 15 residues long. V was pared by 2 bases and J by 1 base, with 9 bases between. Germline V lookup: CDR1 KGHSH, CDR2 LQKENI. For the CDR3, the DNA is TGTGCCAGCTCACCAACGGGGAACAGCAATCAGCCCCAGCATTTT. Translated: CASSPTGNSNQPQHF.

The genes are TRBV5-5 and TRBJ2-1; TRBD1 matches 10 bases. CDR1 and CDR2 from the germline V gene are SGHKS and YYEKEE (reference sequence). The CDR3 runs to 16 residues. Germline trimming cut 2 bases from V and 0 bases from J; bases unmatched to any gene: 2. The CDR3 region is CASSLRTGGSYNEQFF. The CDR3 bases are TGTGCCAGCAGCTTACGGACAGGGGGCTCCTACAATGAGCAGTTCTTC.

The CDR3, as DNA: TGTGCCAGCAGCCCTTATTCCGGACAGGGGGAAGGGAAACTGTTTTTT. Translation: CASSPYSGQGEGKLFF. The chain joins TRBV5-5 to TRBJ1-4; 10 bases match TRBD1. Germline values: CDR1 SGHKS, CDR2 YYEKEE (reference sequence). V trimming: 4 bases; J trimming: 11 bases; junction bases outside the gene matches: 14. This CDR3 region has 16 residues.

CDR3 nucleotides: TGTGCCAGCAGTCCCCAAGGGGGTCGCGCAAGCGGAAACACCATATATTTT. Its protein product is CASSPQGGRASGNTIYF. The V and J genes are TRBV6-6 and TRBJ1-3, with a possible D match to TRBD1 (6 bases). V was cut by 5 bases and J by 4 bases, with 21 bases left in between. The CDR3 extends over 17 amino acids. The germline V gene has CDR1 MNHNY and CDR2 SVGAGI (reference sequence).

This chain connects TRBV29-1 to TRBJ1-2; no clear D. The CDR3 runs 13 residues. CDR1 is SQVTM, CDR2 ANQGSEA, per germline. V lost 4 bases, J lost 2 bases, and 11 bases lay in between. CDR3 DNA sequence: TGCAGCGTTGTCTTTTCGTCCAACTATGGCTACACCTTC. Translated, it gives CSVVFSSNYGYTF.

This chain links TRBV19 with TRBJ2-7; TRBD1 matches at 7 bases. Germline assignment: CDR1 LNHDA and CDR2 SQIVND (reference sequence). Trimming cost V 5 bases and J 6 bases; bases outside gene matches: 10. The CDR3 runs to 14 residues. CDR3 coding DNA: TGTGCCAGTAGTCCACGGACAGGTCTCTCCGAGCAGTACTTC. Its translation is CASSPRTGLSEQYF. The whole variable domain, remainder taken from reference TRBV19 and TRBJ2-7, is DGGITQSPKYLFRKEGQNVTLSCEQNLNHDAMYWYRQDPGQGLRLIYYSQIVNDFQKGDIAEGYSVSREKKESFPLTVTSAQKNPTAFYLCASSPRTGLSEQYFGPGTRLTVT.